One and the same sample provided the 2 T cell receptor beta chains below, sequenced in a study of breast tumors, draining lymph nodes, adjacent tissues. Samples came from axillary lymph nodes draining the breast cancer. TCRdb passed the multiplex PCR reads through MiXCR, listing each CDR3 protein once. The sample has 120,000 to 150,000 distinct CDR3 sequences, about 30% seen once. Sequenced input: axillary lymph node tissue. These TCRs come from a female donor with breast cancer. Some clones in this sample may be carry-over from other donors' samples.

This rearrangement joins TRBV4-2 to TRBJ2-7, with 8 nucleotides matching TRBD1. Germline V gene data show CDR1 as LGHNA and CDR2 as YNFKEQ. Trimming took 3 bases from V and 2 from J; bases not matched to a gene: 12. The CDR3 contains 17 residues. CDR3 sequence: CASSQIPTGTGTYEQYV. As DNA, the CDR3 is TGTGCCAGCAGCCAGATCCCCACCGGGACAGGAACCTACGAGCAGTACGTC.

This clonotype was recorded at least ten times. The chain has TRBV12-3 or TRBV12-4 and TRBJ2-3, with D possibly called TRBD1 or TRBD2 (6 bases each). CDR3 length: 17 amino acids. V was cut by 5 bases and J by 4 bases, with 22 bases left in between. The CDR3 sequence is CASSPLPGAGLADTQYF. The CDR3, as DNA: TGTGCCAGCAGTCCCCTTCCGGGGGCGGGTTTAGCAGATACGCAGTATTTT.